Listed below are T cell receptor beta chains from one sample, sequenced in a study of shared clonotypes between healthy human individuals. Sequencing used immunoSEQ multiplex PCR; TCRdb keeps in-frame clones, though not all of them. Counted here are about 580,000 clones, roughly 98% occurring once; the ten biggest clones make up 0.3%. Sequencing input: naive CD8+ T cells sorted from blood. These receptor sequences come from a man aged 25 to 45 in good health. Both conserved end residues are part of each CDR3. D genes are given only for firm matches. The size field is filled for only some rows; it gives once, few, many or a size class.

size,V,J,D,CDR3,DNA
.,TRBV13,TRBJ2-1,TRBD2,CASSLQSALAEYNEQFF,TGTGCCAGCAGCTTACAATCGGCACTAGCGGAGTACAATGAGCAGTTCTTC
.,TRBV18,TRBJ2-3,TRBD2,CASSPEASGSTIDTQYF,TGTGCCAGCTCACCAGAGGCTAGCGGTTCTACAATAGATACGCAGTATTTT
.,TRBV13,TRBJ2-7,.,CASSLESYEQYF,TGTGCCAGCAGCTTAGAATCCTACGAGCAGTACTTC
.,TRBV6-6,TRBJ1-3,.,CASGGLSGNTIYF,TGTGCCAGCGGGGGCCTCTCTGGAAACACCATATATTTT
.,TRBV27,TRBJ2-1,.,CASSLRPLVNEQFF,TGTGCCAGCAGTTTACGGCCCCTCGTTAATGAGCAGTTCTTC
.,TRBV28,TRBJ2-2,TRBD2,CASTPGGGGNTGELFF,TGTGCCAGCACCCCGGGGGGTGGGGGAAACACCGGGGAGCTGTTTTTT
.,TRBV25-1,TRBJ2-7,.,CASSEWRARAYEQYF,TGTGCCAGCAGTGAATGGAGAGCACGGGCCTACGAGCAGTACTTC
.,TRBV15,TRBJ1-5,.,CATSRDRGLNQPQHF,TGTGCCACCAGCAGAGATCGGGGACTCAATCAGCCCCAGCATTTT
.,TRBV7-2,TRBJ2-3,TRBD2,CASSLGGRYTDTQYF,TGTGCCAGCAGCTTAGGCGGGAGATACACAGATACGCAGTATTTT
.,TRBV9,TRBJ2-5,TRBD2,CASSALGTSGSRQETQYF,TGTGCCAGCAGCGCGCTCGGGACTAGCGGGAGCCGCCAAGAGACCCAGTACTTC
once,TRBV27,TRBJ1-5,TRBD1,CASSLGTGNLADQPQHF,TGTGCCAGCAGTTTAGGGACAGGGAACCTTGCTGACCAGCCCCAGCATTTT
few,TRBV2,TRBJ2-1,.,CASSLAGAAEQFF,TGTGCCAGCAGTTTAGCAGGGGCGGCTGAGCAGTTCTTC
.,TRBV27,TRBJ1-2,.,CASSPGTNPNYGYTF,TGTGCCAGCAGTCCGGGGACGAACCCTAACTATGGCTACACCTTC
.,TRBV13,TRBJ2-7,TRBD2,CASSPQGGLREQYF,TGTGCCAGCAGCCCCCAGGGAGGGCTCCGCGAGCAGTACTTC
.,TRBV7-9,TRBJ1-4,.,CASSESWGTTNEKLFF,TGTGCCAGCAGCGAATCCTGGGGGACAACTAATGAAAAACTGTTTTTT
.,TRBV11-3,TRBJ2-5,.,CASSSTSRQETQYF,TGTGCCAGCAGCTCAACTAGCCGCCAAGAGACCCAGTACTTC
.,TRBV15,TRBJ1-5,.,CATSRDTRVQGPQHF,TGTGCCACCAGCAGAGATACAAGGGTCCAGGGGCCCCAGCATTTT
.,TRBV27,TRBJ2-3,TRBD2,CASSSAGTSGDTQYF,TGTGCCAGCAGTTCCGCCGGGACTAGCGGAGATACGCAGTATTTT
.,TRBV7-2,TRBJ2-1,.,CASSSGLPLEQFF,TGTGCCAGCAGCTCAGGACTTCCTCTTGAGCAGTTCTTC
.,TRBV7-9,TRBJ2-1,TRBD2,CASRPGAGGAYNEQFF,TGTGCCAGCAGGCCAGGGGCGGGAGGAGCCTACAATGAGCAGTTCTTC
once,TRBV7-9,TRBJ2-1,.,CASRSGLNNEQFF,TGTGCCAGCAGGTCCGGGCTGAATAATGAGCAGTTCTTC
.,TRBV7-6,TRBJ2-7,TRBD2,CASSQGLAGVEQYF,TGTGCCAGCAGCCAAGGACTAGCGGGAGTCGAGCAGTACTTC
.,TRBV27,TRBJ2-7,TRBD2,CASSLGGGGGYEQYF,TGTGCCAGCAGTTTAGGTGGGGGGGGAGGCTACGAGCAGTACTTC
.,TRBV10-2,TRBJ2-7,TRBD1,CASRDRGYYEQYF,TGCGCCAGCCGGGACAGGGGGTACTACGAGCAGTACTTC
.,TRBV27,TRBJ2-1,.,CASSYALDGDNEQFF,TGTGCCAGCAGTTACGCCCTAGACGGAGACAATGAGCAGTTCTTC
.,TRBV2,TRBJ2-7,.,CASSGRTVPYEQYF,TGTGCCAGCTCGGGGAGGACGGTGCCCTACGAGCAGTACTTC
.,TRBV7-9,TRBJ2-1,.,CASSLASGWPEQFF,TGTGCCAGCAGCTTAGCTTCAGGATGGCCAGAGCAGTTCTTC
.,TRBV2,TRBJ2-7,.,CASRTLGVRFHEQYF,TGTGCCAGCAGGACTTTGGGGGTACGATTCCACGAGCAGTACTTC
.,TRBV2,TRBJ2-1,TRBD2,CASVPLAASGSGEQFF,TGTGCCAGCGTACCATTAGCGGCTAGCGGGAGTGGAGAGCAGTTCTTC
.,TRBV5-5,TRBJ1-1,.,CASSWTVNTEAFF,TGTGCCAGCAGCTGGACAGTGAACACTGAAGCTTTCTTT
.,TRBV7-9,TRBJ2-2,.,CASSHQWGSLSNTGELFF,TGTGCCAGCAGCCACCAATGGGGGAGCCTATCGAACACCGGGGAGCTGTTTTTT
.,TRBV7-2,TRBJ2-7,.,CASSLTRTEQYF,TGTGCCAGCAGCTTGACTAGAACCGAGCAGTACTTC
.,TRBV19,TRBJ2-7,.,CASSPTGATYEQYF,TGTGCCAGTAGCCCAACCGGGGCAACCTACGAGCAGTACTTC
.,TRBV11-2,TRBJ2-7,TRBD1,CASSLGTGGYEQYF,TGTGCCAGCAGCCTTGGGACAGGGGGATACGAGCAGTACTTC
.,TRBV7-6,TRBJ2-7,.,CASSLSGNYEQYF,TGTGCCAGCAGCTTATCGGGCAACTACGAGCAGTACTTC
.,TRBV11-2,TRBJ1-5,.,CASSLGGGHQPQHF,TGTGCCAGCAGCTTAGGAGGGGGTCATCAGCCCCAGCATTTT
.,TRBV5-1,TRBJ2-7,TRBD2,CASSLTSGKSYEQYF,TGCGCCAGCAGCTTGACTAGCGGGAAGTCCTACGAGCAGTACTTC
.,TRBV9,TRBJ2-1,TRBD2,CASSPLSSGSHNEQFF,TGTGCCAGCAGCCCCCTTTCGAGCGGGAGTCACAATGAGCAGTTCTTC
once,TRBV14,TRBJ2-3,.,CASSQGQITTTDTQYF,TGTGCCAGCAGCCAAGGACAGATAACGACCACAGATACGCAGTATTTT
.,TRBV29-1,TRBJ2-5,.,CSVEALGETQYF,TGCAGCGTTGAGGCCTTGGGAGAGACCCAGTACTTC
once,TRBV27,TRBJ2-7,.,CASSPRVSYEQYF,TGTGCCAGCAGTCCCCGAGTCTCCTACGAGCAGTACTTC
.,TRBV27,TRBJ2-1,TRBD1,CASARTGPPEQFF,TGTGCCAGTGCCCGGACAGGGCCCCCTGAGCAGTTCTTC
.,TRBV6-5,TRBJ2-1,TRBD1,CASSWPGQGANEQFF,TGTGCCAGCAGTTGGCCGGGACAGGGGGCGAATGAGCAGTTCTTC
.,TRBV5-1,TRBJ2-7,TRBD1,CASSPGQGVSYEQYF,TGCGCCAGCAGCCCGGGACAGGGGGTCTCCTACGAGCAGTACTTC
.,TRBV6-5,TRBJ1-1,.,CASSLYRVGTEAFF,TGTGCCAGCAGTCTCTACAGGGTCGGCACTGAAGCTTTCTTT
.,TRBV27,TRBJ2-1,TRBD2,CASSIGTSSDEQFF,TGTGCCAGCAGTATAGGGACTAGCTCCGATGAGCAGTTCTTC